The 32 T cell receptor beta chains below come from one sample, sequenced in a study of blood T cell repertoires in COVID-19. The repertoire was sequenced with immunoSEQ multiplex PCR; TCRdb's copy has only in-frame clones and lacks some. The repertoire holds 150,000 or so clones, with roughly 93% as singletons. Sequenced input: peripheral blood. These TCRs come from a man aged 18 to 29 with acute or convalescent COVID-19.

The rearrangement uses TRBV30 and TRBJ1-2, with D possibly TRBD1 on 5 matching bases. V lost 2 bases, J lost 0 bases, and 7 bases lay in between. Germline loops: CDR1 GTSNPN, CDR2 SVGIG (reference sequence). CDR3 length: 13 amino acids. CDR3 coding DNA: TGTGCCTGGAGTCTAGGGGCTAACTATGGCTACACCTTC. Residues: CAWSLGANYGYTF. The variable domain in full, completed from reference TRBV30 and TRBJ1-2, reads SQTIHQWPATLVQPVGSPLSLECTVEGTSNPNLYWYRQAAGRGLQLLFYSVGIGQISSEVPQNLSASRPQDRQFILSSKKLLLSDSGFYLCAWSLGANYGYTFGSGTRLTVV.

This chain joins TRBV30 and TRBJ1-6, with D perhaps matching TRBD1 (5 bases). The CDR3 has 15 residues. Germline CDR1 GTSNPN, CDR2 SVGIG (reference sequence). V was clipped by 3 bases and J by 11 bases, with 20 bases between them. The CDR3 nucleotides are TGTGCCTGGAGCGATAGGACATCCCAGAAAACACCCCTCCACTTT. Translated: CAWSDRTSQKTPLHF.

This clone was observed a handful of times. As DNA, the CDR3 is TGTGCCAGCAGTTTGGGGACAGGGGATACAGATACGCAGTATTTT. Protein: CASSLGTGDTDTQYF. This chain links TRBV6-5 with TRBJ2-3; 10 positions match TRBD1. In germline, CDR1 is MNHEY, CDR2 SVGAGI. Trimming took 4 bases from V and 3 from J; bases not matched to a gene: 4. This CDR3 has 15 amino acids.

The chain combines TRBV6-5 with TRBJ1-1; D is unclear. V was pared by 4 bases and J by 5 bases, with 11 bases between. Looked up from germline, CDR1 is MNHEY and CDR2 is SVGAGI. CDR3 length: 13 residues. This CDR3 reads CASSSGLWTEAFF. DNA of the CDR3: TGTGCCAGCAGTTCTGGACTCTGGACTGAAGCTTTCTTT.

This clone turned up a few times. V usage is TRBV4-2 and J usage is TRBJ2-7, with 7 bases fitting TRBD1. The CDR3 contains 15 residues. With 0 bases clipped from V and 0 bases from J, the junction kept 2 bases outside the gene matches. The V gene's germline CDR1 is LGHNA and CDR2 YNFKEQ. The CDR3 sequence is CASSQDWDSSYEQYF. The CDR3 region has the DNA TGTGCCAGCAGCCAAGATTGGGACAGCTCCTACGAGCAGTACTTC.

This rearrangement joins TRBV6-6 to TRBJ1-6; 9 bases map to TRBD1. V lost 5 bases to trimming and J lost 5 bases; unmatched junction nucleotides: 10. This CDR3 comprises 17 residues. Germline V CDR1 and CDR2: MNHNY, SVGAGI (reference sequence). The CDR3 DNA is TGTGCCAGCAGTCAGACAGGGGGTCTTACCGATAATTCACCCCTCCACTTT. Its protein is CASSQTGGLTDNSPLHF.

The chain couples TRBV5-1 to TRBJ1-6, with TRBD1 as a possible D gene (5 bases). The CDR3 has 15 amino acids. Looked up from germline, CDR1 is SGHRS and CDR2 is YFSETQ. V gave up 3 bases and J gave up 7 bases, with 14 bases separating them. CDR3 loop: CASSSRNPGNSPLHF. CDR3 nucleotide sequence: TGCGCCAGCAGCTCTAGAAATCCAGGGAATTCACCCCTCCACTTT.

The chain has TRBV6-5 and TRBJ1-2, with D hard to call. The CDR3 consists of 14 residues. V was cut by 7 bases and J by 0 bases, with 12 bases left in between. The germline V gene has CDR1 MNHEY and CDR2 SVGAGI. The CDR3: CASNTGGTNYGYTF. CDR3 DNA: TGTGCCAGCAACACCGGAGGCACTAACTATGGCTACACCTTC.

V and J are TRBV9 and TRBJ2-7, with D perhaps TRBD1 (5 bases). V lost 4 bases and J lost 3, with 17 bases in between. This CDR3 is built from 15 residues. The germline V gene encodes CDR1 SGDLS and CDR2 YYNGEE. In nucleotides, the CDR3 is TGTGCCAGCAGCCCCACCCCATCAGGGCACTACGAGCAGTACTTC. Protein: CASSPTPSGHYEQYF.

CDR3 in amino acids: CASSYWGDISHSPLHF. Written as DNA, the CDR3 is TGTGCCAGCAGTTACTGGGGGGATATTAGTCATTCACCCCTCCACTTT. V usage is TRBV6-5 and J usage is TRBJ1-6; a weak D match, TRBD1 (5 bases). V lost 1 base to trimming and J lost 8 bases, with 15 bases between them. Per the germline V gene, CDR1 is MNHEY and CDR2 is SVGAGI. This CDR3 has 16 amino acids.

The V and J genes are TRBV18 and TRBJ1-1; the match to TRBD1 covers 9 bases. The CDR3 loop spans 15 amino acids. V trimming: 4 bases; J trimming: 3 bases; junction bases outside the gene matches: 6. Germline V lookup: CDR1 KGHSH, CDR2 LQKENI. The CDR3 region is CASSRMGQGDTEAFF. CDR3 nucleotide sequence: TGTGCCAGCTCACGAATGGGACAGGGTGACACTGAAGCTTTCTTT. Full variable domain (outside the CDR3, taken from reference TRBV18 and TRBJ1-1): NAGVMQNPRHLVRRRGQEARLRCSPMKGHSHVYWYRQLPEEGLKFMVYLQKENIIDESGMPKERFSAEFPKEGPSILRIQQVVRGDSAAYFCASSRMGQGDTEAFFGQGTRLTVV.

This sequence joins TRBV3-1 (or the pseudogene TRBV3-2) and TRBJ2-7; tentative D call: TRBD1 (6 bases). Trimming took off 4 bases at V and 0 bases at J, with 13 bases between the two ends. The CDR3 totals 15 residues. Germline V gene lookup returns CDR1 LGHDT and CDR2 YNNKEL (reference sequence). The CDR3, as DNA: TGTGCCAGCAGCCCCCCTGGACAGTTCTCCTACGAGCAGTACTTC. This gives the protein CASSPPGQFSYEQYF.

This clone was counted between two and nine times. The rearrangement uses TRBV30 and TRBJ1-1; TRBD1 agrees at 8 bases. The germline V gene has CDR1 GTSNPN and CDR2 SVGIG (reference sequence). This CDR3 is built from 15 residues. With V trimmed by 4 bases and J by 1 base, 8 bases remained unmatched. The CDR3, as DNA: TGTGCCTGGAACCACCCTGGGACAGGGAACACTGAAGCTTTCTTT. It translates to CAWNHPGTGNTEAFF.

The rearrangement joins TRBV30 to TRBJ1-3; D is uncertain. The germline gives CDR1 GTSNPN, CDR2 SVGIG (reference sequence). The CDR3 contains 14 residues. Trimming took off 1 base at V and 3 bases at J, with 10 bases between the two ends. This CDR3 is CAWSGGTLGNTIYF. The CDR3 nucleotides are TGTGCCTGGAGTGGAGGAACTCTTGGAAACACCATATATTTT.

The rearrangement joins TRBV3-1 (or the pseudogene TRBV3-2) to TRBJ1-1; D uncertain. V was trimmed by 4 bases and J by 5 bases, leaving 11 bases between them. The CDR3 contains 13 residues. CDR1 and CDR2 from the germline V gene are LGHDT and YNNKEL (reference sequence). CDR3: CASSRIERTEAFF. In DNA form, the CDR3 reads TGTGCCAGCAGCCGTATCGAGCGAACTGAAGCTTTCTTT.

The chain joins TRBV4-1 to TRBJ1-1; 11 bases are a match to TRBD1. CDR3 length: 15 amino acids. V was clipped by 0 bases and J by 4 bases; unmatched bases: 1. The germline gives CDR1 MGHRA, CDR2 YSYEKL. The CDR3 region has the DNA TGCGCCAGCAGCCAAGAGGGACAGGGGGGCACTGAAGCTTTCTTT. Protein sequence: CASSQEGQGGTEAFF.

The chain combines TRBV7-9 with TRBJ2-5; 13 positions match TRBD2. Germline CDR1 and CDR2: SEHNR and FQNEAQ (reference sequence). This CDR3 has 17 residues. Losses at the gene ends were 1 base for V and 4 bases for J; bases not matched to a gene: 6. The CDR3 DNA follows: TGTGCCAGCAGCTTAGGTTCGGGACTAGCGGGAAGAGAGACCCAGTACTTC. This gives the protein CASSLGSGLAGRETQYF.

The chain carries TRBV5-1 and TRBJ1-1; D is possibly TRBD1 (5 bases). V shed 0 bases and J shed 0 bases, with 12 bases lying between them. Germline values: CDR1 SGHRS, CDR2 YFSETQ. The CDR3 has 16 residues. The CDR3, as DNA: TGCGCCAGCAGCTTGGGACAGTTGATTATGAACACTGAAGCTTTCTTT. This translates into CASSLGQLIMNTEAFF.

The chain recombines TRBV5-1 with TRBJ2-3; TRBD2 agrees at 7 bases. The CDR3 contains 15 residues. The germline V gene has CDR1 SGHRS and CDR2 YFSETQ. Trimming at V came to 4 bases and at J to 4 bases, leaving 9 bases not matched to a gene. The CDR3: CASSRPTSDADTQYF. For the CDR3, the DNA is TGCGCCAGCAGCCGGCCCACTAGCGACGCAGATACGCAGTATTTT. The variable domain in full, completed from reference TRBV5-1 and TRBJ2-3, reads KAGVTQTPRYLIKTRGQQVTLSCSPISGHRSVSWYQQTPGQGLQFLFEYFSETQRNKGNFPGRFSGRQFSNSRSEMNVSTLELGDSALYLCASSRPTSDADTQYFGPGTRLTVL.

The chain joins TRBV3-1 (or the pseudogene TRBV3-2) to TRBJ1-6; the D gene is possibly TRBD1 (6 bases). V dropped 1 base and J dropped 6 bases, with 13 bases sitting between them. The CDR3 is 16 amino acids. In germline, CDR1 is LGHDT, CDR2 YNNKEL (reference sequence). CDR3 coding DNA: TGTGCCAGCAGCCAAGTGATGACAGGATCTAATTCACCCCTCCACTTT. Residues: CASSQVMTGSNSPLHF.

The gene calls are TRBV6-5 and TRBJ1-4; TRBD1 matches at 8 bases. Unmatched junction bases numbered 9, after V lost 5 bases and J lost 7 bases. CDR3 length equals 15 residues. The germline V gene has CDR1 MNHEY and CDR2 SVGAGI. The CDR3 sequence: CASSNTGGIGEKLFF. The CDR3 DNA reads as TGTGCCAGCAGTAATACAGGGGGTATAGGTGAAAAACTGTTTTTT.

This sequence joins TRBV6-5 and TRBJ2-6; TRBD2 is a possible D gene (5 bases). Looked up from germline, CDR1 is MNHEY and CDR2 is SVGAGI. The CDR3 has 15 amino acids. V was cut by 2 bases and J by 0 bases, with 5 bases left in between. The CDR3 region has the DNA TGTGCCAGCAGTTACGGGAGCTCTGGGGCCAACGTCCTGACTTTC. Translating gives CASSYGSSGANVLTF.

The chain has TRBV9 and TRBJ1-3; TRBD1 agrees at 8 bases. CDR3 size: 16 residues. Germline V gives CDR1 SGDLS, CDR2 YYNGEE. V trimming: 0 bases; J trimming: 7 bases; junction bases outside the gene matches: 9. CDR3 region: CASSVVPGGVGNTIYF. In DNA, the CDR3 is TGTGCCAGCAGCGTAGTTCCAGGGGGCGTCGGGAACACCATATATTTT.

The CDR3 DNA follows: TGTGCCAGCAGCTCCGTACAGGGGTCTAATGAAAAACTGTTTTTT. Amino acid sequence: CASSSVQGSNEKLFF. This chain links TRBV5-6 with TRBJ1-4; TRBD1 agrees at 7 bases. The trim removed 3 bases at V and 3 bases at J, leaving 5 bases unmatched. The germline V gene encodes CDR1 SGHDT and CDR2 YYEEEE. The CDR3 extends over 15 amino acids.

This clone was seen a single time. The DNA for the CDR3 is TGTGCCAGCAGCCAAGAGGGCTACCGGGGGGCTGACACTGAAGCTTTCTTT. Protein: CASSQEGYRGADTEAFF. The chain joins TRBV4-2 to TRBJ1-1, with TRBD1 as a possible D gene (6 bases). Per germline, CDR1 LGHNA and CDR2 YNFKEQ. The CDR3 is made up of 17 amino acids. V was cut by 0 bases and J by 3 bases, with 17 bases left in between.

This clone was detected only once. This chain joins TRBV7-2 and TRBJ1-5; 8 bases are shared with TRBD1. The germline V gene has CDR1 SGHTA and CDR2 FQGNSA. CDR3 size: 14 residues. Unmatched junction bases numbered 1, after V lost 1 base and J lost 5 bases. The CDR3 DNA follows: TGTGCCAGCAGCTTAGACAGGGGGGATCAGCCCCAGCATTTT. It codes for CASSLDRGDQPQHF. The entire variable domain, with the rest obtained from reference TRBV7-2 and TRBJ1-5, is as follows: GAGVSQSPSNKVTEKGKDVELRCDPISGHTALYWYRQSLGQGLEFLIYFQGNSAPDKSGLPSDRFSAERTGGSVSTLTIQRTQQEDSAVYLCASSLDRGDQPQHFGDGTRLSIL.

V usage is TRBV12-3 or TRBV12-4 and J usage is TRBJ2-2; no definite D call. This CDR3 has 11 residues. V was pared by 6 bases and J by 8 bases, with 7 bases between. The CDR3 region is CASSYEGELFF. DNA for the CDR3: TGTGCCAGCAGCTATGAAGGGGAGCTGTTTTTT.

The chain has TRBV2 and TRBJ1-2; weak D call: TRBD1 (6 bases). The CDR3 extends over 13 amino acids. The germline V gene encodes CDR1 SNHLY and CDR2 FYNNEI. V lost 3 bases and J 3 bases, leaving 8 bases between the germline ends. The CDR3 protein is CASSEGADYGYTF. CDR3 sequence (DNA): TGTGCCAGCAGTGAGGGGGCAGACTATGGCTACACCTTC.

Written as DNA, the CDR3 is TGCAGCACCGGTAGCGGCTCAGACACAGATACGCAGTATTTT. Protein: CSTGSGSDTDTQYF. The rearrangement joins TRBV29-1 to TRBJ2-3, with D possibly TRBD2 on 6 matching bases. The germline gives CDR1 SQVTM, CDR2 ANQGSEA. The ends were cut back, 8 bases at V and 2 bases at J, with 17 bases in the middle. This CDR3 has 14 residues.

The J gene is TRBJ1-2, the V gene TRBV27; 9 nucleotides match TRBD1. V shed 5 bases and J 6 bases; nucleotides not matched to a gene: 13. CDR1 is MNHEY, CDR2 SMNVEV, per germline (reference sequence). CDR3 length: 16 residues. The chain's CDR3 is CASSPFTGTGYNGYTF. The CDR3 DNA follows: TGTGCCAGCAGTCCCTTCACCGGGACAGGGTATAATGGCTACACCTTC.

The sample holds a few counts of this clone. The CDR3 DNA is TGTGCCACCAGTGATTTGCGGAGCACAGATACGCAGTATTTT. It specifies CATSDLRSTDTQYF. The genes are TRBV24-1 and TRBJ2-3; no clear D. Per germline, CDR1 KGHDR and CDR2 SFDVKD. The V gene lost 0 bases and the J gene lost 0 bases, with 3 bases spanning the gap. The CDR3 sequence is 14 residues long.

The chain couples TRBV30 to TRBJ2-3; TRBD2 agrees at 11 bases. This CDR3 is built from 15 residues. Germline CDR1 reads GTSNPN; CDR2 reads SVGIG (reference sequence). The V gene end was trimmed by 2 bases and the J gene end by 7 bases; junction bases not matched to a gene: 8. In nucleotides, the CDR3 is TGTGCCTGGAGTAGCTTAGCGGGGGGGGGCTATACGCAGTATTTT. Encoded protein: CAWSSLAGGGYTQYF. The full variable domain, its missing parts supplied by reference TRBV30 and TRBJ2-3, is SQTIHQWPATLVQPVGSPLSLECTVEGTSNPNLYWYRQAAGRGLQLLFYSVGIGQISSEVPQNLSASRPQDRQFILSSKKLLLSDSGFYLCAWSSLAGGGYTQYFGPGTRLTVL.